This T cell receptor (beta chain) came from a study of blood T cell repertoires in COVID-19. Study at large: Sites across the United States, Italy and Spain contributed samples from acute and convalescent COVID-19. The analysed material was cDNA or gDNA that came from T cells, B-cell-depleted T cells, or PBMCs.

Data came from immunoSEQ multiplex PCR; TCRdb stores just in-frame clones and leaves some out. The sample has 150,000 to 180,000 clones; about four fifths are singletons. The receptor was isolated from a woman older than 75 with acute or convalescent COVID-19. The material sequenced was peripheral blood.

The CDR3 coding sequence is TGTGCCAGCAGCCCGTGGACAGGGAACATGAACACTGAAGCTTTCTTT. Translation: CASSPWTGNMNTEAFF. This sequence joins TRBV7-2 and TRBJ1-1, with TRBD1 identical over 8 bases. The CDR3 loop spans 16 amino acids. With V trimmed by 5 bases and J by 0 bases, 8 bases remained unmatched. Germline assignment: CDR1 SGHTA and CDR2 FQGNSA.